This T cell receptor beta chain was captured by sequencing in a study of patients and donors after allogeneic stem cell transplantation. TCRdb ran MiXCR on the RT-PCR reads and lists one entry per CDR3 protein. The repertoire consists of approximately 200,000 distinct CDR3 sequences, with roughly 38% occurring once and the leading ten covering 11%. The sequence derives from a human donor who was either an allogeneic HSCT recipient or a stem cell or donor lymphocyte infusion donor (not recorded which). It is not recorded whose cells these are; they may come from a transplant donor. Specimen: blood, either unsorted or a sorted T cell fraction (not recorded which).

The chain's CDR3 is CASSLAVRGLFF. CDR3 nucleotide sequence: TGTGCCAGCAGTTTAGCCGTCAGGGGACTGTTTTTT. The chain uses TRBV12-3 or TRBV12-4 and TRBJ1-4; weak D call: TRBD1 (6 bases). The CDR3 spans 12 residues. Trimming shortened V by 0 bases and J by 13 bases, and 9 bases separated the two germline ends.